This T cell receptor (beta chain) was recovered during a study of neurological immune-mediated disorders (dated by TCRdb to about 2019). Regarding the study in general: Of the roughly 34 multiple sclerosis patients, approximately 31 had relapsing-remitting MS and 3 had secondary progressive MS. Peripheral blood TCR-beta repertoires from HTLV-I-associated myelopathy (HAM/TSP) patients, multiple sclerosis patients and healthy controls were compared by UMI-based sequencing. Longitudinal samples, technical triplicates and paired sorted CD4+ and CD8+ T-cell subsets, alongside PBMC samples, were included among the approximately 98 TCR-beta libraries. The cohort included 60 to 75 subjects: about 15 with HAM/TSP, around 34 with multiple sclerosis, and some 20 healthy controls.

cDNA was synthesized by template-switch 5'RACE using a primer carrying a 10-nucleotide random unique molecular identifier by which each TCR transcript was tagged. Over 180 million TCR-beta sequences, covering 15-18 subjects, were produced in each sequencing run. The RNeasy kit was used for extraction of total RNA. The KAPA Real-time Library Amplification kit was used to amplify TCR-beta VDJ regions with primers targeting the TCR constant region and the 5'RACE anchor. Sample indexes and Illumina adaptors were added in a first PCR, and a second PCR then increased library yield. After purification with Ampure beads, the TCR product of roughly 650 bp was size-selected on a 2% E-gel SizeSelection system. Before pooling, libraries had their quality checked on a Bioanalyzer, their concentration measured with Qubit, and their quantity determined with the Kapa Library Quantification kit. Paired-end 2 x 150 bp sequencing of the libraries was performed on an Illumina HiSeq 2500. To increase sequence diversity, about 25-31% phiX was spiked into each library pool. In the authors' own workflow: Quality-filtered reads were processed with the UMI-based MiGEC pipeline, which removed over 90% of raw TCR sequences during error correction. VDJ genes were aligned to IMGT germline references, and each clonotype was defined by a unique CDR3 amino acid sequence together with V-J genes. Clonal expansion, Shannon diversity, and CDR3 relatedness (CalcPairwiseDistances, ClusterSamples) were evaluated with VDJtools, and phylogenetic trees were built with CLCbio workbench. Using coefficient-of-variation modelling across technical triplicates, the study counted a clone as expanded if it had at least 8 unique UMIs. TCRdb reran the public reads through fastp at Q25 and MiXCR, keeping productive beta chains. Each entry merges the rows of one CDR3 protein and shows their most common DNA and genes. TCRdb, not the original authors, processed these V and J calls. The sample table lists about 59,000 distinct CDR3 sequences, roughly 3.2% of them with a count of one. Approximately 3.1% of the sample is taken by the ten largest.

Points the paper makes about the study in general: The MS cluster showed no association with clinical or MRI features, and the authors stated that larger cohorts are needed. Phylogenetic analysis grouped repertoires from 18 of 34 MS patients into a cluster of related CDR3 sequences, suggesting a possible repertoire-level signature. Expanded clones from different subjects shared no identical CDR3 amino acid sequences, which suggests that TCR-beta repertoires were private in all groups. The highest TCR clonal expansion was observed in HAM/TSP patients, whereas the lowest was observed in MS patients, even when compared with healthy controls.

This clonotype showed up many times. This receptor's antigen is unknown. Base qualities were left out, and no much larger clone turns up one base away. Reading from cysteine to phenylalanine, the CDR3 counts 16 amino acids. Only the CDR3 region is kept as DNA, spanning 48 bases read in frame from base 1. From a lookup of the germline V gene, CDR1 and CDR2 are MGHDK and SYGVNS. V is pruned by 5 bases and J by 7 bases, leaving 11 bases of the junction without a gene match. For the unsorted PBMC libraries, 2 million PBMCs were stored in RNAlater at -80 degrees C until RNA extraction and were used to generate the libraries. Multiple sclerosis patients were enrolled in a US clinical protocol evaluating disease progression by magnetic resonance imaging. Peripheral blood underwent Ficoll-Hypaque density gradient centrifugation to isolate PBMCs, which were then cryopreserved in liquid nitrogen.

The sequence was obtained from a woman between 25 and 40 years old with multiple sclerosis. Sequenced sample: PBMCs. The chain is encoded by TRBV25-1 joined to TRBJ1-4; 9 nucleotides in the junction match TRBD1. In nucleotide form, the sequence is TGTGCCAGCAGTAACGGGGGGGACAGGGATGGTGAAAAACTGTTTTTT. Its product reads: CASSNGGDRDGEKLFF.